What follows are 22 T cell receptor beta chains derived from one specimen sequenced in a study of blood T cell repertoires in COVID-19. Clones were sequenced by immunoSEQ multiplex PCR, and TCRdb holds only the in-frame ones, with some missing. The sample has 250,000 to 300,000 clones; approximately 85% are singletons. Specimen: peripheral blood. These receptors all come from a woman in her seventies with acute or convalescent COVID-19.

Only one count was recorded for this clone. The chain links TRBV5-1 to TRBJ2-5; D is uncertain. The CDR3 loop spans 12 amino acids. The V and J ends lost 2 bases and 9 bases respectively, with 11 bases between them. Germline CDR1 reads SGHRS; CDR2 reads YFSETQ. DNA of the CDR3: TGCGCCAGCAGCTTAACTACGGAACCCCAGTACTTC. Translated: CASSLTTEPQYF.

This clone occurred once. The chain has TRBV2 and TRBJ2-7; 10 nucleotides line up with TRBD1. V lost 6 bases, J lost 2 bases, and 7 bases stayed unmatched. The germline CDR1 and CDR2 sequences are SNHLY and FYNNEI. The CDR3 contains 15 residues. The CDR3 DNA is TGTGCCAGCAGCACAGACAGGGGGCCAACCTACGAGCAGTACTTC. It specifies CASSTDRGPTYEQYF.

V and J are TRBV5-1 and TRBJ1-1; tentative D call: TRBD1 (5 bases). This CDR3 is 14 amino acids long. Trimming pared 4 bases from V and 3 bases from J, leaving 13 bases between. The V gene's germline CDR1 is SGHRS and CDR2 YFSETQ. DNA of the CDR3: TGCGCCAGCAGCATTCGCCGGGGGGACACTGAAGCTTTCTTT. Protein sequence: CASSIRRGDTEAFF.

The J gene is TRBJ2-2, the V gene TRBV6-5; TRBD1 is a possible D gene (6 bases). The CDR3 loop spans 13 amino acids. Deletions cut 9 bases from V and 5 bases from J, with 13 bases between. CDR1 and CDR2 (germline): MNHEY, SVGAGI. CDR3 DNA: TGTGCCAGTAGCAGGGGTGGGACCGGGGAGCTGTTTTTT. It is translated as CASSRGGTGELFF.

This clone was detected only once. The chain uses TRBV3-1 (or the pseudogene TRBV3-2) and TRBJ2-1, with D uncertain. Germline V gives CDR1 LGHDT, CDR2 YNNKEL (reference sequence). Trimming shortened V by 6 bases and J by 4 bases, and 16 bases separated the two germline ends. CDR3 size: 15 residues. The CDR3 nucleotides are TGTGCCAGCAGTATCCATTCGGGTGATTACAATGAGCAGTTCTTC. Translation: CASSIHSGDYNEQFF.

The chain recombines TRBV6-6 with TRBJ2-2, with 15 bases aligning to TRBD2. The CDR3 loop spans 17 amino acids. Germline CDR1 MNHNY, CDR2 SVGAGI (reference sequence). Unmatched junction bases numbered 9, after V lost 5 bases and J lost 8 bases. CDR3 nucleotide sequence: TGTGCCAGCAGTCACCCGGGACTAGCGGGGGGCTCTGGGGAGCTGTTTTTT. This codes for CASSHPGLAGGSGELFF.

Concerning this clone itself: This sample includes further DNA sequences coding for the same CDR3. This chain joins TRBV5-1 and TRBJ2-1; a weak D match, TRBD2 (6 bases). Germline lookup yields CDR1 SGHRS and CDR2 YFSETQ. The CDR3 length is 16 residues. Between the trimmed V and J ends, which lost 0 bases and 0 bases, there was a span of 10 bases. Here the CDR3 reads CASSLGGGVSYNEQFF. CDR3 DNA: TGCGCCAGCAGCTTGGGCGGCGGGGTCTCCTACAATGAGCAGTTCTTC.

The V and J genes are TRBV19 and TRBJ2-5, with TRBD1 matching 10 bases. Losses at the gene ends were 5 bases for V and 5 bases for J; bases not matched to a gene: 8. Germline V gives CDR1 LNHDA, CDR2 SQIVND (reference sequence). CDR3 length: 15 amino acids. The CDR3 nucleotides read TGTGCCAGTAGTGGGCCGGACAGGGGGAGGGAGACCCAGTACTTC. Residues: CASSGPDRGRETQYF.

The V gene is TRBV14, the J gene TRBJ1-2; 9 positions agree with TRBD1. The V gene's germline CDR1 is SGHDN and CDR2 FVKESK. J lost 4 bases, V lost 1 base, and 7 bases had no gene match. The CDR3 is 16 residues long. This CDR3 is CASSQAGTGPSYGYTF. The CDR3 region has the DNA TGTGCCAGCAGCCAAGCCGGGACAGGGCCGAGCTATGGCTACACCTTC.

CDR3: CASSHPGQRVGYTF. CDR3 sequence (DNA): TGTGCCAGTAGTCACCCGGGACAGAGGGTTGGCTACACCTTC. The V call is TRBV19, the J call TRBJ1-2; 7 bases fit TRBD1. CDR1 LNHDA and CDR2 SQIVND come from the germline V gene (reference sequence). This CDR3 is built from 14 residues. Trimming took 5 bases from V and 7 from J; bases not matched to a gene: 10.

V and J are TRBV5-1 and TRBJ1-2; 8 nucleotides align to TRBD1. This CDR3 spans 13 amino acids. Trimming removed 6 bases from V and 3 bases from J; junction bases left unmatched: 4. Germline CDR1 SGHRS, CDR2 YFSETQ. Here the CDR3 DNA reads TGCGCCAGCAACCCAGGGGGCGACTATGGCTACACCTTC. Translating gives CASNPGGDYGYTF.

This chain joins TRBV15 and TRBJ2-3, with 10 bases identical to TRBD1. The CDR3 is made up of 14 amino acids. In germline, CDR1 is LNHNV, CDR2 YYDKDF (reference sequence). The ends lost 5 bases at V and 5 bases at J; junction bases unmatched: 4. CDR3 sequence: CATSGGQGEDTQYF. CDR3 nucleotide sequence: TGTGCCACCAGCGGTGGACAGGGGGAAGATACGCAGTATTTT.

This rearrangement joins TRBV3-1 (or the pseudogene TRBV3-2) to TRBJ1-1; 8 positions match TRBD1. Per germline, CDR1 LGHDT and CDR2 YNNKEL (reference sequence). The CDR3 has 12 residues. J was trimmed by 9 bases and V by 1 base; bases with no gene match: 1. The CDR3: CASSQGTGKAFF. The DNA for the CDR3 is TGTGCCAGCAGCCAAGGGACAGGGAAAGCTTTCTTT.

The chain recombines TRBV28 with TRBJ1-3; D is perhaps TRBD1 (5 bases). Germline V gene lookup returns CDR1 MDHEN and CDR2 SYDVKM. This CDR3 is built from 19 residues. V was clipped by 6 bases and J by 4 bases, with 28 bases between them. Here the CDR3 reads CASRARGDLGVWNGNTIYF. The DNA of the CDR3 is TGTGCCAGCAGGGCCCGTGGAGACTTAGGGGTCTGGAACGGAAACACCATATATTTT.

This clone was seen only once. V usage is TRBV7-3 and J usage is TRBJ2-5, with a possible D match to TRBD2 (6 bases). Trimming took off 2 bases at V and 4 bases at J, with 11 bases between the two ends. Looked up from germline, CDR1 is SGHTA and CDR2 is FQGTGA. CDR3 length: 14 amino acids. CDR3 sequence (DNA): TGTGCCAGCAGCTTAGCGGGGTCGGGAGAGACCCAGTACTTC. It yields the protein CASSLAGSGETQYF.

The chain joins TRBV3-1 (or the pseudogene TRBV3-2) to TRBJ2-1; 9 bases match TRBD2. This CDR3 contains 16 residues. CDR1 is LGHDT, CDR2 YNNKEL, per germline (reference sequence). With V trimmed by 4 bases and J by 2 bases, 6 bases remained unmatched. The CDR3 sequence: CASSPSSGAAYNEQFF. DNA of the CDR3: TGTGCCAGCAGCCCCTCTAGCGGGGCCGCCTACAATGAGCAGTTCTTC.

This clone showed up just a few times. The chain carries TRBV2 and TRBJ1-5, with D unclear. Trimming took 4 bases from V and 0 from J, leaving 10 bases between them. Germline assignment: CDR1 SNHLY and CDR2 FYNNEI. This CDR3 region has 15 residues. This CDR3 reads CASSVEQSSNQPQHF. In nucleotides, the CDR3 is TGTGCCAGCAGTGTCGAACAGAGTAGCAATCAGCCCCAGCATTTT.

The V gene is TRBV7-2, the J gene TRBJ1-5; 7 positions match TRBD1. CDR1 is SGHTA, CDR2 FQGNSA, per germline. The ends lost 1 base at V and 3 bases at J; junction bases unmatched: 3. The CDR3 contains 15 residues. CDR3 region: CASSLVTGDNQPQHF. For the CDR3, the DNA is TGTGCCAGCAGCTTAGTAACAGGGGACAATCAGCCCCAGCATTTT.

This clone has a single count. The chain joins TRBV7-8 to TRBJ2-7, with TRBD2 matching over 8 bases. CDR1 is SGHVS and CDR2 is FQNEAQ in the germline V gene. The CDR3 totals 15 residues. The V gene end was trimmed by 4 bases and the J gene end by 2 bases; junction bases not matched to a gene: 7. The CDR3 region has the DNA TGTGCCAGCAGCTACGAGAGCGGGGGACCCTACGAGCAGTACTTC. Translating it yields CASSYESGGPYEQYF.

This chain joins TRBV11-2 and TRBJ2-5; TRBD2 agrees at 8 bases. The CDR3 has 15 amino acids. V gave up 3 bases and J gave up 2 bases; unmatched junction bases: 5. CDR1 and CDR2 (germline): SGHAT, FQNNGV. The CDR3: CASSFSTSVQETQYF. The CDR3 region has the DNA TGTGCCAGCAGCTTTTCGACTAGCGTTCAAGAGACCCAGTACTTC.

This sequence joins TRBV7-3 and TRBJ1-1, with D unclear. From germline, CDR1 is SGHTA and CDR2 FQGTGA. Between the trimmed V and J ends, which lost 5 bases and 2 bases, there was a span of 9 bases. The CDR3 is 13 residues long. CDR3 sequence reads: CASSTYSNTEAFF. DNA of the CDR3: TGTGCCAGCAGCACGTACAGCAACACTGAAGCTTTCTTT.

The gene calls are TRBV2 and TRBJ2-5; possibly TRBD2 for D (6 bases). This CDR3 has 14 residues. Trimming cost V 1 base and J 2 bases, with 8 bases left between them. Per germline, CDR1 SNHLY and CDR2 FYNNEI. The CDR3 nucleotides read TGTGCCAGCAGTGAAGAGCGGGCGCAAGAGACCCAGTACTTC. This sequence encodes CASSEERAQETQYF. The full variable domain, in which reference TRBV2 and TRBJ2-5 provide the parts outside the CDR3, is EPEVTQTPSHQVTQMGQEVILRCVPISNHLYFYWYRQILGQKVEFLVSFYNNEISEKSEIFDDQFSVERPDGSNFTLKIRSTKLEDSAMYFCASSEERAQETQYFGPGTRLLVL.